Reported below is one T cell receptor beta chain. Its antigen remains unidentified. This entry is derived from a study of T cell responses to AZD1222 COVID-19 vaccine. Study-wide findings and caveats: Among those given AZD1222, only 6 or 7 were seropositive at baseline. The sample set comprised mostly white British donors with more females, and clonal diversity was possibly underestimated.

Produced via immunoSEQ multiplex PCR; TCRdb's table is partial and in-frame only. The sample has approximately 80,000 clones, 70% to 90% seen once; the top ten hold over 10%. CDR1 is MNHEY and CDR2 is SVGAGI in the germline V gene. After removal of 6 bases from V and 3 bases from J, the junction contained 4 bases not matched to a gene. CDR3 length equals 15 residues. The V gene is TRBV6-5, the J gene TRBJ2-6; TRBD1 matches 8 bases. This clonotype originated in an adult who received the AZD1222 COVID-19 vaccine. The specimen comprised peripheral blood, sampled 28 days after the second AZD1222 dose. CDR3: CASRAGGGGANVLTF. The CDR3 DNA is TGTGCCAGCAGGGCAGGGGGCGGTGGGGCCAACGTCCTGACTTTC.